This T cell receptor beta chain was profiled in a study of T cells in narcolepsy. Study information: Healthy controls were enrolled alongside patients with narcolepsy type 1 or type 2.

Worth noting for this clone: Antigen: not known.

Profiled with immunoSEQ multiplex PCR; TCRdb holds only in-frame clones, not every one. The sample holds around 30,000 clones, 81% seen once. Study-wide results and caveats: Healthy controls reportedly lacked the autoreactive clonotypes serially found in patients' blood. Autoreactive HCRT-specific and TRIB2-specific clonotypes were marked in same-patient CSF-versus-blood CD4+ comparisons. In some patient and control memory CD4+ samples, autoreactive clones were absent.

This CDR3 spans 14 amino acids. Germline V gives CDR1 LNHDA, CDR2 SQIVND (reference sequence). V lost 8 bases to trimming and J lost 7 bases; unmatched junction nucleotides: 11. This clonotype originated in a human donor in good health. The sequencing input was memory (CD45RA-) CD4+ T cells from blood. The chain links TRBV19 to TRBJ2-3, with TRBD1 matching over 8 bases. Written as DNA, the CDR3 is TGTGCCAGTGAATCTGGACAGGGTGTAAATACGCAGTATTTT. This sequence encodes CASESGQGVNTQYF.